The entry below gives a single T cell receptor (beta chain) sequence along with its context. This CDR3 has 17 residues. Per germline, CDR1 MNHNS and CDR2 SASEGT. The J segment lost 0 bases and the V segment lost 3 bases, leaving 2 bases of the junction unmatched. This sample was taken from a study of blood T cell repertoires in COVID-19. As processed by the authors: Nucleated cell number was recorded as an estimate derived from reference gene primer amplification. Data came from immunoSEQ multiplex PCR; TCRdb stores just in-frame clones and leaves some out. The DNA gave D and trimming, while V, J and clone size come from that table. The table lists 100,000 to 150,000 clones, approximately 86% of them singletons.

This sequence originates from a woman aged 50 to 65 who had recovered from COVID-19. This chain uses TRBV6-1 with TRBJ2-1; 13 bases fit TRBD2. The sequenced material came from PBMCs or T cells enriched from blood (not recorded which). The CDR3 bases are TGTGCCAGCAGTGAGGGACTAGCGGGGAGCTCCTACAATGAGCAGTTCTTC. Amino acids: CASSEGLAGSSYNEQFF.